The clone carrying this T cell receptor beta chain occurred many times. Time point of the sample: patch test 1, 2 weeks after DPC sensitization. Treatment indicated: therapeutic diphenylcyclopropenone sensitization with weekly scalp DPC. The sample is drawn from a study of human T cells and chemical hapten exposure. Study background: Patients' scalps got diphenylcyclopropenone weekly throughout the roughly 23-week study. Largely, small differences in pooled library volume made per-sample TCR yields vary.

One entry per CDR3 protein results from TCRdb running MiXCR on the RACE reads. The data show around 120,000 distinct CDR3 sequences, roughly an eighth seen once. CDR3 length: 15 residues. Germline values: CDR1 DFQATT, CDR2 SNEGSKA (reference sequence). V dropped 0 bases and J dropped 4; count of bases not matched to a gene: 6. The chain has TRBV20-1 and TRBJ1-1, with 9 positions matching TRBD1. This sequence was found in a man between 18 and 29 years old with alopecia areata. Some clones in this sample may be carry-over from other donors' samples. The sample here was whole blood, taken in connection with sensitization to the hapten diphenylcyclopropenone (DPC). The CDR3 coding sequence is TGCAGTGCTAGAGATGGGGGGACAGGGTTCACTGAAGCTTTCTTT. Its translation: CSARDGGTGFTEAFF.